This T cell receptor (beta chain) derives from a study of blood T cell repertoires in COVID-19. In the study overall: PBMCs, B-cell-depleted T cells, or T cells were the source of the cDNA or gDNA that made up the material.

Enrolled through a virtual design, the participants were between 18 and 89 years of age and came from roughly 22 US areas. Self-reported history from a screening survey and questionnaire set each donor's cohort. The CDR3 has 16 residues. Germline lookup yields CDR1 SGHTA and CDR2 FQGTGA. Trimming took 4 bases from V and 0 from J, leaving 15 bases between them. In the authors' workflow: Amplifying reference gene primers gave estimates of nucleated cell counts. Clones were read by immunoSEQ multiplex PCR, and TCRdb kept only the in-frame ones, dropping some. V and J calls plus clone size are reproduced from that table; the DNA served to infer D and trimming. The data hold approximately 220,000 clones, with approximately 89% observed a single time.

This chain connects TRBV7-3 to TRBJ1-1; no clear D. This receptor was obtained from a woman in her twenties or thirties with acute COVID-19. The sequenced sample was PBMCs or T cells enriched from blood (not recorded which). In nucleotides, the CDR3 is TGTGCCAGCAGCTCACTCGGAGGGCAGATGAACACTGAAGCTTTCTTT. It encodes CASSSLGGQMNTEAFF.